Listed below are T cell receptor beta chains from one sample, sequenced in a study of T cells in narcolepsy. TCRdb's table, derived via immunoSEQ multiplex PCR, lists solely in-frame clones and lacks some. The table lists tens of thousands of clones, 65% to 90% of them singletons, with roughly a tenth in the top ten. Material for sequencing was memory (CD45RA-) CD4+ T cells from blood. Every receptor here comes from a human donor in good health. The CDR3 runs from the conserved cysteine through the conserved F or W. The D gene is left open where the match is weak. Clone size is stated in some rows and not others, as once, few, many or a class when expanded.

j_call clone_size v_call d_call cdr3_aa cdr3_nt
TRBJ1-6 . TRBV29-1 TRBD1 CSVREGQNNSPLHF TGCAGTGTCCGCGAGGGACAGAATAATTCACCCCTCCACTTT
TRBJ2-5 . TRBV7-2 . CASSPRRGAQETQYF TGTGCCAGCAGCCCCCGCCGGGGGGCCCAAGAGACCCAGTACTTC
TRBJ2-7 . TRBV9 . CASSPWVTSPTEQYF TGTGCCAGCAGCCCGTGGGTGACTTCGCCTACGGAGCAGTACTTC
TRBJ2-7 . TRBV6-5 TRBD2 CASRSSGKSYEQYF TGTGCCAGCAGATCGAGCGGGAAATCCTACGAGCAGTACTTC
TRBJ1-2 . TRBV30 . CAWSGDRLPYGYTF TGTGCCTGGAGTGGAGACAGGTTGCCCTATGGCTACACCTTC
TRBJ2-1 . TRBV9 TRBD2 CASSRTSASSYNEQFF TGTGCCAGCAGCCGGACTAGCGCGAGCTCCTACAATGAGCAGTTCTTC
TRBJ2-5 . TRBV27 TRBD2 CASSLGLGREETQYF TGTGCCAGCAGTTTGGGCCTGGGGAGGGAAGAGACCCAGTACTTC
TRBJ1-1 . TRBV7-2 . CASSSRRNTEAFF TGTGCCAGCAGCTCCCGGCGGAACACTGAAGCTTTCTTT
TRBJ2-3 . TRBV18 TRBD2 CASSPPAGVADTQYF TGTGCCAGCTCACCACCAGCGGGAGTAGCAGATACGCAGTATTTT
TRBJ2-5 . TRBV5-6 TRBD2 CASSLRLAETQYF TGTGCCAGCAGCTTGCGACTAGCTGAGACCCAGTACTTC
TRBJ2-7 . TRBV7-2 . CASSLSSFYEQYF TGTGCCAGCAGCTTATCGAGTTTCTACGAGCAGTACTTC
TRBJ2-7 few TRBV7-2 TRBD2 CASSPSGRGYEQYF TGTGCCAGCAGCCCTAGCGGGAGGGGCTACGAGCAGTACTTC
TRBJ1-4 few TRBV4-2 . CASSHIHGEKLFF TGTGCCAGCAGCCATATCCACGGTGAAAAACTGTTTTTT
TRBJ2-1 once TRBV7-2 TRBD2 CASSLLVSGMGNEQFF TGTGCCAGCAGCCTCCTCGTTAGCGGGATGGGAAATGAGCAGTTCTTC
TRBJ2-1 . TRBV19 . CASSAGQNSYNEQFF TGTGCCAGTAGTGCGGGACAGAACTCCTACAATGAGCAGTTCTTC
TRBJ2-1 . TRBV6-6 TRBD2 CASSYRDSGSFEQFF TGTGCCAGCAGTTACAGGGATAGCGGGAGCTTTGAGCAGTTCTTC
TRBJ2-7 . TRBV27 . CASSRPGLGPYEQYF TGTGCCAGCAGTCGCCCCGGATTAGGTCCCTACGAGCAGTACTTC
TRBJ1-6 . TRBV5-1 . CASSLEVGRRSPLHF TGCGCCAGCAGCTTGGAGGTGGGGCGCCGATCACCCCTCCACTTT
TRBJ2-1 . TRBV6-5 TRBD2 CASRSSGDYNEQFF TGTGCCAGCAGATCTAGCGGGGACTACAATGAGCAGTTCTTC
TRBJ2-7 few TRBV7-8 TRBD1 CASSLKTGDYEQYF TGTGCCAGCAGCCTAAAGACAGGGGACTACGAGCAGTACTTC
TRBJ1-1 . TRBV5-1 TRBD1 CASSLEAGQSIRNTEAFF TGCGCCAGCAGCTTGGAGGCGGGACAGTCTATTCGGAACACTGAAGCTTTCTTT
TRBJ2-1 . TRBV6-1 . CASSEVPQVPFF TGTGCCAGCAGTGAAGTCCCCCAGGTCCCGTTCTTC
TRBJ2-5 . TRBV6-5 TRBD1 CASSEQDRKETQYF TGTGCCAGCAGTGAACAGGACAGGAAAGAGACCCAGTACTTC
TRBJ2-1 . TRBV11-3 . CASSSDLSSYNEQFF TGTGCCAGCAGCTCCGACCTGAGCTCCTACAATGAGCAGTTCTTC
TRBJ2-1 . TRBV5-4 . CASSPGTFSYNEQFF TGTGCCAGCAGCCCCGGGACTTTCTCCTACAATGAGCAGTTCTTC
TRBJ2-6 . TRBV6-4 . CASSPVGANVLTF TGTGCCAGCAGCCCGGTGGGGGCCAACGTCCTGACTTTC
TRBJ2-1 . TRBV5-4 TRBD2 CASSSGGSYNEQFF TGTGCCAGCAGTTCGGGGGGGTCCTACAATGAGCAGTTCTTC
TRBJ2-5 . TRBV7-8 . CASVLGGPWETQYF TGTGCCAGCGTGCTGGGAGGACCATGGGAGACCCAGTACTTC
TRBJ2-1 . TRBV6-5 . CASGLYEQFF TGTGCCAGCGGCCTCTATGAGCAGTTCTTC
TRBJ2-7 . TRBV7-9 . CASSLTSGRSYEQYF TGTGCCAGCAGCTTAACGAGCGGGCGGTCCTACGAGCAGTACTTC
TRBJ2-5 . TRBV4-2 . CASSQGLVTETQYF TGTGCCAGCAGCCAAGGGCTAGTTACAGAGACCCAGTACTTC
TRBJ2-5 . TRBV6-1 TRBD2 CASSDRLARPQETQYF TGTGCCAGCAGTGACCGACTAGCTCGACCCCAAGAGACCCAGTACTTC
TRBJ2-2 . TRBV5-6 TRBD1 CASRKGAVTGELFF TGTGCCAGTCGAAAGGGGGCGGTAACCGGGGAGCTGTTTTTT
TRBJ2-7 once TRBV11-2 . CASSLIGRDEQYF TGTGCCAGCAGCCTTATTGGTCGGGACGAGCAGTACTTC
TRBJ2-1 . TRBV6-1 . CASSAGQHYNEQFF TGTGCCAGCAGTGCAGGACAGCACTACAATGAGCAGTTCTTC
TRBJ2-1 . TRBV7-7 TRBD2 CASSLDGAGVGYNEQFF TGTGCTAGCAGCTTAGATGGGGCGGGAGTTGGGTACAATGAGCAGTTCTTC
TRBJ2-7 . TRBV27 . CASKGGNSYEQYF TGTGCCAGCAAAGGCGGTAACTCCTACGAGCAGTACTTC
TRBJ2-5 . TRBV7-8 TRBD2 CASRGPLAAQETQYF TGTGCCAGCAGAGGCCCGCTAGCGGCCCAAGAGACCCAGTACTTC
TRBJ2-4 . TRBV28 . CASSLVEGRLAKNIQYF TGTGCCAGCAGTTTAGTCGAGGGGCGCTTAGCCAAAAACATTCAGTACTTC
TRBJ2-5 once TRBV5-1 . CASSLGQETQYF TGCGCCAGCAGCTTGGGTCAAGAGACCCAGTACTTC
TRBJ2-1 . TRBV29-1 . CSVVQHVYNEQFF TGCAGCGTGGTCCAGCACGTTTACAATGAGCAGTTCTTC
TRBJ2-3 . TRBV19 . CASSAEQHTDTQYF TGTGCCAGTAGTGCAGAACAGCACACAGATACGCAGTATTTT
TRBJ2-3 . TRBV19 . CASSTRLESDTQYF TGTGCCAGTAGTACCCGACTAGAATCAGATACGCAGTATTTT
TRBJ2-1 once TRBV5-4 . CASSLGGSQFF TGTGCCAGCAGCTTGGGGGGATCACAGTTCTTC